These T cell receptor beta chains were read from a single sample in a study of blood T cell repertoires in COVID-19. Generated by immunoSEQ multiplex PCR, the TCRdb table keeps only in-frame clones and is missing some. The sample lists some 75,000 clones; about 88% were seen once. The source material was peripheral blood. The receptor source for this set is a man between 65 and 85 years old with active or convalescent COVID-19. Both conserved end residues are part of each CDR3. D genes are given only for firm matches. A clone size is listed for some rows: how often the clone was seen (once, few, many), or a class if it is expanded.

v_gene	abundance	d_gene	j_gene	CDR3nt	CDR3aa
TRBV29-1	.	.	TRBJ2-3	TGCAGCGTTGAAGAAGTAGCCCTGGATACGCAGTATTTT	CSVEEVALDTQYF
TRBV4-1	.	.	TRBJ1-1	TGCGCCAGCAGCCATTATATGAACACTGAAGCTTTCTTT	CASSHYMNTEAFF
TRBV7-7	.	.	TRBJ2-3	TGTGCCAGCAGCTTATCACGGGAGAGGACAGATACGCAGTATTTT	CASSLSRERTDTQYF
TRBV21-1	.	.	TRBJ2-1	TGTGCCAGCAGTAACAGTAGCGGGAGGGCCAGGAATGAGCAGTTCTTC	CASSNSSGRARNEQFF
TRBV3-1/TRBV3-2	.	.	TRBJ2-7	TGTGCCAGCAGCCAAGAGTTGCGGGGGCGCTTCTACGAGCAGTACTTC	CASSQELRGRFYEQYF
TRBV5-1	.	.	TRBJ1-6	TGCGCCAGCAGCTTGGGCTTGGGACAAGGGAATTCACCCCTCCACTTT	CASSLGLGQGNSPLHF
TRBV28	once	.	TRBJ1-5	TGTGCCAGCAGTTTGCGGGGGGGGGTCCAGCCCCAGCATTTT	CASSLRGGVQPQHF
TRBV28	few	TRBD1	TRBJ1-1	TGTGCCAGCAGTAAAACTGGACAGGGGAACACTGAAGCTTTCTTT	CASSKTGQGNTEAFF
TRBV9	.	.	TRBJ2-2	TGTGCCAGCAGCACCCGACAGGTAGCCGACACCGGGGAGCTGTTTTTT	CASSTRQVADTGELFF
TRBV29-1	.	.	TRBJ1-3	TGCAGCGTTGGAGTTTCTGGAAACACCATATATTTT	CSVGVSGNTIYF
TRBV6-1	.	.	TRBJ1-3	TGTGCCAGCAGTGAGGGCAGCCCTCGGAACACCATATATTTT	CASSEGSPRNTIYF
TRBV19	.	.	TRBJ2-1	TGTGCCAGTAGTCCCAGAATTTCCAATGAGCAGTTCTTC	CASSPRISNEQFF
TRBV6-6	.	TRBD1	TRBJ2-2	TGTGCCAGCAGAACAGGGGCGGACACCGGGGAGCTGTTTTTT	CASRTGADTGELFF
TRBV21-1	.	.	TRBJ1-2	TGTGCCAGCAGCAAATCCCTAGAAGTCGCAGGGAATGGCTACACCTTC	CASSKSLEVAGNGYTF
TRBV7-9	.	TRBD1	TRBJ1-6	TGTGCCAGCAGCTTTCCGACAGGGGGCAATTCCTATAATTCACCCCTCCACTTT	CASSFPTGGNSYNSPLHF
TRBV11-2	once	TRBD2	TRBJ2-3	TGTGCCAGCAGCTTAGGAAACAAGGGGCTAGCGGTTAGCACAGATACGCAGTATTTT	CASSLGNKGLAVSTDTQYF
TRBV6-5	.	.	TRBJ1-5	TGTGCCAGCAGTTACTCGAGGTCCGCCCAGCCCCAGCATTTT	CASSYSRSAQPQHF
TRBV27	.	TRBD1	TRBJ1-5	TGTGCCAGCAGCCCCGGGACAGGCCACAATCAGCCCCAGCATTTT	CASSPGTGHNQPQHF
TRBV7-9	.	.	TRBJ1-5	TGTGCCAGCAGCTTAGGCGGGGAGGGGCCCCAGCATTTT	CASSLGGEGPQHF
TRBV7-9	.	TRBD1	TRBJ1-6	TGTGCCAGCAGGGGAGGACAGGGACATAATTCACCCCTCCACTTT	CASRGGQGHNSPLHF
TRBV4-1	once	TRBD1	TRBJ1-4	TGCGCCAGCAGCCAAATGGGACAGGGTAATGAAAAACTGTTTTTT	CASSQMGQGNEKLFF
TRBV30	once	TRBD2	TRBJ2-7	TGTGCCTGGAGTCTACTAGCGGCCGCTTCCTACGAGCAGTACTTC	CAWSLLAAASYEQYF
TRBV18	.	TRBD2	TRBJ2-3	TGTGCCAGCTCCCGACTAGCGGGTAACACAGATACGCAGTATTTT	CASSRLAGNTDTQYF
TRBV6-5	.	.	TRBJ1-3	TGTGCCAGCAAACCAGGGGCTGGAAACACCATATATTTT	CASKPGAGNTIYF
TRBV4-1	.	.	TRBJ2-5	TGCGCCAGCAGCCAAGTTCCGACTAGTAGAGAGACCCAGTACTTC	CASSQVPTSRETQYF
TRBV3-1/TRBV3-2	.	TRBD2	TRBJ2-5	TGTGCCAGCAGCCGCTATACTAGCGGGGTCGGAGAGACCCAGTACTTC	CASSRYTSGVGETQYF
TRBV18	.	TRBD1	TRBJ1-2	TGTGCCAGCTCACGAACAGGGGGAGATGGCTACACCTTC	CASSRTGGDGYTF
TRBV11-2	.	.	TRBJ1-2	TGTGCCAGCAGCTTAGTAGCAGTTAACTATGGCTACACCTTC	CASSLVAVNYGYTF
TRBV28	.	.	TRBJ1-5	TGTGCCAGCAGAGGGGTTTTCTTTCATCAGCCCCAGCATTTT	CASRGVFFHQPQHF
TRBV5-1	.	TRBD1	TRBJ2-5	TGCGCCAGCAGCAAAGACAGGGTTAGAGAGACCCAGTACTTC	CASSKDRVRETQYF
TRBV4-1	.	TRBD1	TRBJ1-2	TGCGCCAGCAGCCAAGAGCGGACAGGGCGTGGTAACTATGGCTACACCTTC	CASSQERTGRGNYGYTF
TRBV3-1/TRBV3-2	.	TRBD1	TRBJ2-2	TGTGCCAGCAGCATATACAGGGGACCCCGGGACACCGGGGAGCTGTTTTTT	CASSIYRGPRDTGELFF
TRBV2	.	.	TRBJ1-2	TGTGCCAGCAGTGTTCAGGGCCTTATCACCTTC	CASSVQGLITF
TRBV27	.	TRBD1	TRBJ2-2	TGTGCCAGCCCCCCCCCGGACAGGGAGTTGGAGGAGCTGTTTTTT	CASPPPDRELEELFF
TRBV6-2/TRBV6-3	.	TRBD2	TRBJ2-7	TGTGCCAGCAGTTATCCACGGACTAGCGGCTCCTACGAGCAGTACTTC	CASSYPRTSGSYEQYF
TRBV6-4	.	.	TRBJ1-1	TGTGCCAGCAGTGTGGACACGAACACTGAAGCTTTCTTT	CASSVDTNTEAFF
TRBV5-1	.	TRBD1	TRBJ2-7	TGCGCCAGCAGCTCGCGGGGTGGGACAGGGCCCCACGAGCAGTACTTC	CASSSRGGTGPHEQYF
TRBV3-1/TRBV3-2	.	TRBD2	TRBJ2-3	TGTGCCAGCAGCCAAGGTGGGCGGGGGGGCACCACAGATACGCAGTATTTT	CASSQGGRGGTTDTQYF
TRBV19	.	.	TRBJ1-2	TGTGCCAGTAGTAGCGGGCAGGGGAATTATGGCTACACCTTC	CASSSGQGNYGYTF
TRBV6-1	.	TRBD2	TRBJ2-5	TGTGCCAGCAGTGAAGTTCGCGGGAGGCAGGGGACCCAGTACTTC	CASSEVRGRQGTQYF
TRBV29-1	.	.	TRBJ2-7	TGCAGCGTTGTTGGGGAGGGGGGTAAGTCCGAGCAGTACTTC	CSVVGEGGKSEQYF
TRBV2	.	.	TRBJ2-5	TGTGCCAGCCAGATCGGGACACTTCAAGAGACCCAGTACTTC	CASQIGTLQETQYF
TRBV3-1/TRBV3-2	.	TRBD2	TRBJ2-1	TGTGCCAGCAGCCAGGCGGGGGGGCCTAATGAGCAGTTCTTC	CASSQAGGPNEQFF
TRBV6-5	once	.	TRBJ1-1	TGTGCCAGCAGTAGGGAGGCCGCGATGAACACTGAAGCTTTCTTT	CASSREAAMNTEAFF
TRBV11-2	.	.	TRBJ1-1	TGTGCCAGCAAGTTTATCACGGTGAACACTGAAGCTTTCTTT	CASKFITVNTEAFF
TRBV6-5	.	TRBD2	TRBJ2-7	TGTGCCAGCAGTCCGGTAGCGGGAGTCGACGAGCAGTACTTC	CASSPVAGVDEQYF
TRBV19	.	TRBD1	TRBJ1-6	TGTGCCAGCGGACAGGGGCTGGATTCACCCCTCCACTTT	CASGQGLDSPLHF
TRBV5-1	once	.	TRBJ1-3	TGCGCCAGCAGCTTGAATCCCGGGAGCGTTTTAAACACCATATATTTT	CASSLNPGSVLNTIYF
TRBV6-5	once	TRBD1	TRBJ1-4	TGTGCCAGCAGCAGCCTCGGGACAGCTAATGAAAAACTGTTTTTT	CASSSLGTANEKLFF